The rows below give T cell receptor beta chains drawn from one sample of a study of OX40 agonist ivuxolimab in advanced cancers. Generated by immunoSEQ multiplex PCR, the TCRdb table keeps only in-frame clones and is missing some. Among fewer than 100,000 clones listed, approximately 91% were seen once. The specimen was CD4+ or CD8+ T cells sorted from blood, collected in a trial of the OX40 agonist ivuxolimab. The origin of the receptors is an adult with an advanced solid tumor such as melanoma, head and neck, liver or kidney cancer. CDR3s include the opening cysteine and the closing phenylalanine or tryptophan. D genes are given only for firm matches. For some rows the clone size is stated as once, few or many, or as a class when expanded; others skip it.

v_gene	j_gene	abundance	d_gene	CDR3aa	CDR3nt
TRBV6-6	TRBJ2-7	-	-	CACRGWGASYEQYF	TGTGCCTGCAGGGGTTGGGGAGCTAGCTACGAGCAGTACTTC
TRBV7-3	TRBJ2-2	few	TRBD1	CASSLITGGGTGELFF	TGTGCCAGCAGCCTAATCACAGGGGGAGGTACCGGGGAGCTGTTTTTT
TRBV25-1	TRBJ2-2	-	TRBD1	CASSGVRGILWSTGELFF	TGTGCCAGCAGTGGGGTCAGGGGGATCCTATGGTCTACCGGGGAGCTGTTTTTT
TRBV28	TRBJ2-1	-	-	CASTAPRASSYNEQFF	TGTGCCAGCACCGCTCCCCGGGCGAGCTCCTACAATGAGCAGTTCTTC
TRBV18	TRBJ1-5	-	-	CASSPEGNQPQHF	TGTGCCAGCTCACCCGAGGGCAATCAGCCCCAGCATTTT
TRBV7-9	TRBJ2-7	few	TRBD2	CASSFRTSGVPYEQYF	TGTGCCAGCAGCTTTCGGACTAGCGGGGTTCCTTACGAGCAGTACTTC
TRBV6-5	TRBJ1-4	-	-	CASSYNGGEKLFF	TGTGCCAGCAGTTACAACGGCGGAGAAAAACTGTTTTTT
TRBV4-3	TRBJ2-1	-	-	CASSPHTRDRSSYNEQFF	TGCGCCAGCAGCCCACATACTCGAGACAGAAGCTCCTACAATGAGCAGTTCTTC
TRBV11-1	TRBJ2-1	-	TRBD2	CASSFSGSANEQFF	TGTGCCAGCAGCTTTAGCGGGAGCGCTAATGAGCAGTTCTTC
TRBV18	TRBJ2-5	-	-	CASSLPGNQETQYF	TGTGCCAGCTCACTACCAGGGAACCAAGAGACCCAGTACTTC
TRBV5-1	TRBJ1-1	-	-	CASSLGQGYMNTEAFF	TGCGCCAGCAGCTTGGGGCAGGGGTATATGAACACTGAAGCTTTCTTT
TRBV7-8	TRBJ2-1	-	-	CASSLMGSTGLEQFF	TGTGCCAGCAGCTTAATGGGGTCTACGGGGCTTGAGCAGTTCTTC
TRBV19	TRBJ1-5	-	-	CASTDRNQPQHF	TGTGCCAGTACTGACAGAAATCAGCCCCAGCATTTT
TRBV27	TRBJ2-1	-	TRBD2	CASSSGLAGAFRNEQFF	TGTGCCAGCAGTTCAGGACTAGCGGGGGCCTTCCGCAATGAGCAGTTCTTC
TRBV7-8	TRBJ2-7	once	TRBD1	CASSLGQGSSEQYF	TGTGCCAGCAGCCTAGGACAGGGGTCAAGCGAGCAGTACTTC
TRBV7-2	TRBJ2-7	-	TRBD2	CASTLGTSRSYEQYF	TGTGCCAGCACTCTCGGGACTAGCAGATCCTACGAGCAGTACTTC
TRBV28	TRBJ1-2	-	TRBD1	CASSLVVGQGGGYTF	TGTGCCAGCAGTTTAGTTGTAGGACAGGGTGGGGGCTACACCTTC
TRBV6-5	TRBJ2-7	-	-	CASTNRREDYEQYF	TGTGCCAGCACCAACAGGAGGGAAGACTACGAGCAGTACTTC
TRBV7-3	TRBJ2-7	-	TRBD2	CASSLGAGAGYEQYF	TGTGCCAGCAGCTTAGGTGCGGGAGCGGGCTACGAGCAGTACTTC
TRBV11-2	TRBJ2-4	-	-	CASSLVPRVALAKNIQYF	TGTGCCAGCAGCTTAGTTCCCAGGGTCGCCTTAGCCAAAAACATTCAGTACTTC
TRBV28	TRBJ2-5	-	-	CASSLGGAQETQYF	TGTGCCAGCAGTTTAGGAGGAGCCCAAGAGACCCAGTACTTC
TRBV6-5	TRBJ2-2	-	-	CASHEGGTGELFF	TGTGCCAGCCACGAAGGGGGGACCGGGGAGCTGTTTTTT
TRBV19	TRBJ2-7	-	-	CASSIKSLGSYEQYF	TGTGCCAGTAGTATTAAGTCTTTAGGCTCCTACGAGCAGTACTTC
TRBV10-3	TRBJ1-2	few	-	CAISESGQPPTYGYTF	TGTGCCATCAGTGAGTCCGGCCAGCCGCCTACCTATGGCTACACCTTC
TRBV19	TRBJ2-2	-	-	CASRTTGFANTGELFF	TGTGCCAGTAGAACAACAGGGTTCGCGAACACCGGGGAGCTGTTTTTT
TRBV5-6	TRBJ2-3	-	-	CASSSDPGATDTQYF	TGTGCCAGCAGCTCCGACCCCGGAGCCACAGATACGCAGTATTTT
TRBV5-6	TRBJ2-7	-	TRBD2	CASSSRGGRTNEQYF	TGTGCCAGCAGCTCGAGGGGCGGGAGGACTAACGAGCAGTACTTC
TRBV6-6	TRBJ2-5	-	TRBD2	CASKIASGIGQETQYF	TGTGCCAGCAAGATCGCTAGCGGGATAGGGCAAGAGACCCAGTACTTC
TRBV6-5	TRBJ2-1	-	TRBD2	CASRIAGVNEQFF	TGTGCCAGCAGGATAGCGGGAGTTAATGAGCAGTTCTTC
TRBV4-2	TRBJ2-7	-	-	CASSQDKSYEQYF	TGTGCCAGCAGCCAAGACAAGTCCTACGAGCAGTACTTC
TRBV9	TRBJ1-1	-	-	CASSVVSPRRRTEAFF	TGTGCCAGCAGCGTAGTCTCGCCACGAAGGAGGACTGAAGCTTTCTTT
TRBV18	TRBJ2-1	-	-	CASSPRPITNSYNEQFF	TGTGCCAGCTCACCACGACCCATAACTAACTCCTACAATGAGCAGTTCTTC
TRBV4-1	TRBJ1-5	-	TRBD1	CASSQGGTGERLHF	TGCGCCAGCAGCCAAGGAGGGACAGGGGAACGGTTGCATTTT
TRBV5-1	TRBJ2-3	-	-	CASAPSVTPEDTQYF	TGCGCCAGCGCCCCAAGCGTGACTCCGGAAGATACGCAGTATTTT
TRBV19	TRBJ1-1	-	-	CASSKGRGMRVNTEAFF	TGTGCCAGTAGTAAAGGACGGGGGATGAGGGTAAACACTGAAGCTTTCTTT
TRBV5-1	TRBJ2-1	-	TRBD2	CASSLAVAGVDEQFF	TGCGCCAGCAGCTTGGCGGTAGCGGGAGTCGATGAGCAGTTCTTC
TRBV15	TRBJ1-1	-	-	CATSRSITVARRETEAFF	TGTGCCACCAGCAGGTCAATAACGGTGGCCCGCCGGGAGACTGAAGCTTTCTTT
TRBV27	TRBJ2-1	-	TRBD2	CASSLSGLADYYNEQFF	TGTGCCAGCAGTTTATCCGGACTAGCGGATTACTACAATGAGCAGTTCTTC
TRBV18	TRBJ2-2	-	TRBD1	CASSPPNRGNTGELFF	TGTGCCAGCTCACCACCGAACAGGGGGAACACCGGGGAGCTGTTTTTT
TRBV6-6	TRBJ2-7	-	-	CAVATYEQYF	TGTGCCGTCGCGACCTACGAGCAGTACTTC
TRBV27	TRBJ1-1	once	TRBD1	CASKGQIITEAFF	TGTGCCAGCAAGGGACAGATTATAACTGAAGCTTTCTTT
TRBV6-5	TRBJ2-1	-	TRBD2	CASSLGTSGVDEQFF	TGTGCCAGCAGTCTCGGGACTAGCGGGGTGGATGAGCAGTTCTTC
TRBV7-3	TRBJ2-2	-	-	CASSFTRGEELFF	TGTGCCAGCAGCTTCACCCGCGGGGAGGAGCTGTTTTTT
TRBV18	TRBJ2-7	-	TRBD1	CASSPLGQGSTKQYF	TGTGCCAGCTCACCACTGGGACAGGGTTCCACGAAACAGTACTTC
TRBV28	TRBJ1-3	-	-	CASSSGGSAGNTIYF	TGTGCCAGCAGTTCCGGGGGATCTGCTGGAAACACCATATATTTT
TRBV7-2	TRBJ2-5	-	TRBD1	CASSLAARGSETQYF	TGTGCCAGCAGCTTAGCGGCCAGGGGGTCGGAGACCCAGTACTTC
TRBV6-1	TRBJ1-5	-	-	CASESPGHFNQPQHF	TGTGCCAGCGAATCACCGGGACACTTCAATCAGCCCCAGCATTTT
TRBV9	TRBJ2-2	-	-	CASSGKQGATGELFF	TGTGCCAGCAGCGGGAAACAGGGAGCCACCGGGGAGCTGTTTTTT
TRBV7-8	TRBJ2-2	-	-	CASSRPTGRGGELFF	TGTGCCAGCAGCCGTCCTACAGGTCGTGGGGGGGAGCTGTTTTTT
TRBV18	TRBJ2-7	-	TRBD2	CASSPTSGGSYEQYF	TGTGCCAGCTCACCAACAAGCGGGGGCTCCTACGAGCAGTACTTC